A selection of T cell receptor beta chains follows, all from one sample in a study of CD4 and CD8 cells across lung adenocarcinoma regions. Each CDR3 protein is one row after TCRdb ran MiXCR on the PCR reads. The data show approximately 11,000 distinct CDR3 sequences, about 50% seen once. Sequenced sample: CD8+ T cells from the center of a lung tumor. These TCRs come from a female donor with lung adenocarcinoma. The CD4 and CD8 labels of this study may be unreliable. Each CDR3 is given with its conserved first and last residue.

TRBJ1-5 TRBV6-1 CASSEGEQPQHF
TRBJ2-5 TRBV25-1 CASSELKGKETQYF
TRBJ2-5 TRBV6-1 CASSPGLAGGDQETQYF
TRBJ2-5 TRBV27 CASSLGGWKTQYF
TRBJ2-3 TRBV6-1 CASSEQRSSDTQYF
TRBJ1-5 TRBV7-2 CASSLVGTAGQPQHF
TRBJ2-1 TRBV6-1 CASSQTSAEQFF
TRBJ2-4 TRBV5-1 CATGLCAKNTQYF
TRBJ2-5 TRBV6-1 CASRPSLERETQYF
- TRBV6-1 CASSEVKAEQYF
TRBJ1-1 TRBV27 CASSSGLNTEAFF
TRBJ2-2 TRBV5-1 CASSPVQGVAGELFF
TRBJ2-5 TRBV6-1 CASSTDANSQETQYF
TRBJ2-1 TRBV27 CASSWLTGGRSYNEQFF
TRBJ2-3 TRBV10-3 CAILNTDTQYF
TRBJ2-3 TRBV10-2 CASGDRGGSKETQYF
TRBJ2-5 TRBV12-3/TRBV12-4 CASSQARSTETQYF
TRBJ2-4 TRBV6-2/TRBV6-3 CASSYSSDRIQYF
TRBJ2-1 TRBV12-3/TRBV12-4 CASGEHEQFF
TRBJ2-1 TRBV10-3 CATGQEAENTQYF
TRBJ2-1 TRBV6-1 CASSVSLRGASYNEQFF
TRBJ2-2 TRBV27 CASSSQAVRTDELYF
TRBJ2-5 TRBV6-1 CASSWTVGETQYF
TRBJ1-2 TRBV27 CASSPTGEGYGYTF
TRBJ1-1 TRBV27 CASRMNTEAFF
TRBJ2-2 TRBV7-2 CASGGLAGVTGELFF
TRBJ2-5 TRBV6-8 CLGGHRQETQYF
TRBJ2-3 TRBV6-4 CASSDSSGGADTQYF
TRBJ1-1 TRBV27 CASSLSGREAFF
TRBJ1-1 TRBV10-2 CASSESVRAMNTEAFF
- TRBV10-1 CARRGGSEEDTQYF
TRBJ2-5 TRBV6-5 CASSSDLIQETQYF
TRBJ2-1 TRBV4-1 CASSQLQGDQQFF
TRBJ1-1 TRBV6-5 CASSWGNTEASF
TRBJ2-7 TRBV7-8 CASSLGLEPLGHPIYEQYF
TRBJ2-6 TRBV6-1 CASTRTSGANVLTF
TRBJ2-2 TRBV6-5 CASSWERVAGELFF
TRBJ1-2 TRBV6-1 CASRSGQLYGYTF
TRBJ1-2 TRBV5-4 CASSSPSGKNYGYTF
TRBJ2-3 TRBV6-1 CASTGLARDTQYF
TRBJ2-7 TRBV5-1 CASSLKGDSAYEQYF
TRBJ1-1 TRBV9 CASSLPGGTEAFF
TRBJ2-1 TRBV6-5 CASSWARRAEQFF
TRBJ1-1 TRBV6-5 CASSSTSRGNTEAFF
TRBJ2-5 TRBV11-3 CASSLDIGTAVPETQYF
TRBJ2-3 TRBV6-1 CASSMGETDTQYF
TRBJ2-1 TRBV27 CASSSLAGTNEQFF
TRBJ2-5 TRBV24-1 CATGAREHQETQYF
- TRBV7-2 CASSLAGGNEQYF
- TRBV11-3 CASSTTSGAYEQYF
TRBJ1-6 TRBV4-1 CASSQEPDLWGLNSPLHF
TRBJ2-1 TRBV6-5 CASSYTGQARAGVGF
TRBJ2-2 TRBV6-1 CASMVAGAGNTEALYF
TRBJ2-1 TRBV6-1 CASIAGTSGPNEQFF
TRBJ2-3 TRBV6-1 CASSASGGLTDTQYF